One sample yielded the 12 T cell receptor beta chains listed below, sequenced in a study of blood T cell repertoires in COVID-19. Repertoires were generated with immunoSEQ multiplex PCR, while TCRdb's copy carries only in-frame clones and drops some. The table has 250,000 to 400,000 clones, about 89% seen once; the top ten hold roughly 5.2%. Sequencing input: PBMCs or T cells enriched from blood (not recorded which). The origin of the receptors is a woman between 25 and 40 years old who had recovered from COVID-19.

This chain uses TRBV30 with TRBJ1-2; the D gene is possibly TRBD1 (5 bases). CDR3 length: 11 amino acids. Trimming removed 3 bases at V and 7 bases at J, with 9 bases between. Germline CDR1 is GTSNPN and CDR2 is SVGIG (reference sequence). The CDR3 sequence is CAWSPGSGYTF. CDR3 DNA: TGTGCCTGGAGCCCAGGGTCTGGCTACACCTTC.

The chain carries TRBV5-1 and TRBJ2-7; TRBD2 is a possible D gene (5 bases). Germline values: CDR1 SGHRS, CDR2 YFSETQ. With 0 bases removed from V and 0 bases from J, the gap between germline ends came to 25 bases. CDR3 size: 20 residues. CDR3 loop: CASSLEGGRAISYPSYEQYF. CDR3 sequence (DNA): TGCGCCAGCAGCTTGGAAGGCGGGCGGGCCATTTCCTACCCCTCCTACGAGCAGTACTTC. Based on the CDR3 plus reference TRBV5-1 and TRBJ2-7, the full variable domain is KAGVTQTPRYLIKTRGQQVTLSCSPISGHRSVSWYQQTPGQGLQFLFEYFSETQRNKGNFPGRFSGRQFSNSRSEMNVSTLELGDSALYLCASSLEGGRAISYPSYEQYFGPGTRLTVT.

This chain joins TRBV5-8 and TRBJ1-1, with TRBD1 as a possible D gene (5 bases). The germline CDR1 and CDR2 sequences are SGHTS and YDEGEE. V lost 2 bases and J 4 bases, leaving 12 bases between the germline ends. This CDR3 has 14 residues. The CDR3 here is CASSLVRRVTEAFF. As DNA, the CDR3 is TGTGCCAGCAGCTTAGTTCGCAGGGTCACTGAAGCTTTCTTT.

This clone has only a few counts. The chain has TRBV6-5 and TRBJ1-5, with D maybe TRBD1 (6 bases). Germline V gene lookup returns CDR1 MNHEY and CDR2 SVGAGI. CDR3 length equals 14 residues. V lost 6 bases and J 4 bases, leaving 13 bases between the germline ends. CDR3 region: CASSRGGRNQPQHF. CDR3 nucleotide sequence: TGTGCCAGCAGCAGGGGTGGGCGTAATCAGCCCCAGCATTTT.

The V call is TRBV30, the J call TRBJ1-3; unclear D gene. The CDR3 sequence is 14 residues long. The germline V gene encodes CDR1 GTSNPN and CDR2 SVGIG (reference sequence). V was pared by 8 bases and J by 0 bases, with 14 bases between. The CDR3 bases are TGTGCCCTTAGGCGGCTCCTCTCTGGAAACACCATATATTTT. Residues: CALRRLLSGNTIYF.

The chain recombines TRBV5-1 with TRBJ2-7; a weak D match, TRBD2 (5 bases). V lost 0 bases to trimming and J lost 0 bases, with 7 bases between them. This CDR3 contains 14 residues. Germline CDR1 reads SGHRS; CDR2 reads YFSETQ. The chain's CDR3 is CASSLVAGSYEQYF. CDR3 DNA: TGCGCCAGCAGCTTGGTCGCGGGCTCCTACGAGCAGTACTTC.

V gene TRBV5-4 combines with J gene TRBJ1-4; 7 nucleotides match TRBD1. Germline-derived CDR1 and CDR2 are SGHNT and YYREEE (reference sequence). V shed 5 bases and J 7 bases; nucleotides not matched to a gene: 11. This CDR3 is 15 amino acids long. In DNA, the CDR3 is TGTGCCAGCAGAAAACGAGGGACAGCCGGTGAAAAACTGTTTTTT. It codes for CASRKRGTAGEKLFF. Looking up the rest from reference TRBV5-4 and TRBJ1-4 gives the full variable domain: ETGVTQSPTHLIKTRGQQVTLRCSSQSGHNTVSWYQQALGQGPQFIFQYYREEENGRGNFPPRFSGLQFPNYSSELNVNALELDDSALYLCASRKRGTAGEKLFFGSGTQLSVL.

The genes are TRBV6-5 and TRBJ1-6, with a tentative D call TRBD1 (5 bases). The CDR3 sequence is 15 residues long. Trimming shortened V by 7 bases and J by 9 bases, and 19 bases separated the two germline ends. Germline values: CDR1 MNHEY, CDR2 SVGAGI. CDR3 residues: CASTSTDSLLSPLHF. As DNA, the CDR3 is TGTGCCAGCACCTCAACCGACAGTTTACTTTCACCCCTCCACTTT.

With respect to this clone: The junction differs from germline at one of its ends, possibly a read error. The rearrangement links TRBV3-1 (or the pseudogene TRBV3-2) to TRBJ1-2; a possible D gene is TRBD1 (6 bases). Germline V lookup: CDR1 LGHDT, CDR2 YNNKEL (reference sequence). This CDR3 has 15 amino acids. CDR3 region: CASTQRGGGGYGYTF. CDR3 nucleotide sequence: TGTGCCAGCACCCAAAGGGGGGGAGGCGGCTATGGCTACACCTTC.

CDR3 nucleotide sequence: TGTGCCAGCAGCTTGGGACTAGCAGAAGGCACCGGGGAGCTGTTTTTT. Protein sequence: CASSLGLAEGTGELFF. The chain recombines TRBV11-3 with TRBJ2-2, with TRBD2 matching over 9 bases. The CDR3 runs to 16 residues. V shed 3 bases, J shed 4 bases, and the junction held 6 bases outside the gene matches. Germline loops: CDR1 SGHNT, CDR2 YENEEA.

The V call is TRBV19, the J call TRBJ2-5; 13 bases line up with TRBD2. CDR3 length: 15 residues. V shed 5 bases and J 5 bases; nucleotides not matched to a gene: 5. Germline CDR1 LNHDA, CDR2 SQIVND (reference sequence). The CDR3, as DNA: TGTGCCAGTAGTCCTGGGACTAGCGGGGTGGAGACCCAGTACTTC. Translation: CASSPGTSGVETQYF.

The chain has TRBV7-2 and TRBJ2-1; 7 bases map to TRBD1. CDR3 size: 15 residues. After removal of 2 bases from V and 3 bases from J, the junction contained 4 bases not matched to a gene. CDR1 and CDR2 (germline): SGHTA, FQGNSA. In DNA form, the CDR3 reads TGTGCCAGCAGCTTAACAGGGGCTATCTACAATGAGCAGTTCTTC. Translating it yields CASSLTGAIYNEQFF.